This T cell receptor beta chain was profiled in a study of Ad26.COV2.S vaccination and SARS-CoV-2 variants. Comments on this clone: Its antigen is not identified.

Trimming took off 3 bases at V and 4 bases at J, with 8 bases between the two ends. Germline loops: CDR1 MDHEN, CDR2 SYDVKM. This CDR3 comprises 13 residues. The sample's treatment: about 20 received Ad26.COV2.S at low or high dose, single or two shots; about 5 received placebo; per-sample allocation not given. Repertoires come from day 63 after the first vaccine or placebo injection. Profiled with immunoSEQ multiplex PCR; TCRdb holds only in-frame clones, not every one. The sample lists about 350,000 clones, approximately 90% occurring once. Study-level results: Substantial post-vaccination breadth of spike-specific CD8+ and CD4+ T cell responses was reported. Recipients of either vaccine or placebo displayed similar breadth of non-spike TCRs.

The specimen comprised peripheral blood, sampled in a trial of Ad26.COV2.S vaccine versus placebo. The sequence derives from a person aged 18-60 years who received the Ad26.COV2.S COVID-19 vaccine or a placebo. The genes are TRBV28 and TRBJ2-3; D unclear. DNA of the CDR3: TGTGCCAGCAGTTTCCCGGCTCCAGATACGCAGTATTTT. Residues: CASSFPAPDTQYF.